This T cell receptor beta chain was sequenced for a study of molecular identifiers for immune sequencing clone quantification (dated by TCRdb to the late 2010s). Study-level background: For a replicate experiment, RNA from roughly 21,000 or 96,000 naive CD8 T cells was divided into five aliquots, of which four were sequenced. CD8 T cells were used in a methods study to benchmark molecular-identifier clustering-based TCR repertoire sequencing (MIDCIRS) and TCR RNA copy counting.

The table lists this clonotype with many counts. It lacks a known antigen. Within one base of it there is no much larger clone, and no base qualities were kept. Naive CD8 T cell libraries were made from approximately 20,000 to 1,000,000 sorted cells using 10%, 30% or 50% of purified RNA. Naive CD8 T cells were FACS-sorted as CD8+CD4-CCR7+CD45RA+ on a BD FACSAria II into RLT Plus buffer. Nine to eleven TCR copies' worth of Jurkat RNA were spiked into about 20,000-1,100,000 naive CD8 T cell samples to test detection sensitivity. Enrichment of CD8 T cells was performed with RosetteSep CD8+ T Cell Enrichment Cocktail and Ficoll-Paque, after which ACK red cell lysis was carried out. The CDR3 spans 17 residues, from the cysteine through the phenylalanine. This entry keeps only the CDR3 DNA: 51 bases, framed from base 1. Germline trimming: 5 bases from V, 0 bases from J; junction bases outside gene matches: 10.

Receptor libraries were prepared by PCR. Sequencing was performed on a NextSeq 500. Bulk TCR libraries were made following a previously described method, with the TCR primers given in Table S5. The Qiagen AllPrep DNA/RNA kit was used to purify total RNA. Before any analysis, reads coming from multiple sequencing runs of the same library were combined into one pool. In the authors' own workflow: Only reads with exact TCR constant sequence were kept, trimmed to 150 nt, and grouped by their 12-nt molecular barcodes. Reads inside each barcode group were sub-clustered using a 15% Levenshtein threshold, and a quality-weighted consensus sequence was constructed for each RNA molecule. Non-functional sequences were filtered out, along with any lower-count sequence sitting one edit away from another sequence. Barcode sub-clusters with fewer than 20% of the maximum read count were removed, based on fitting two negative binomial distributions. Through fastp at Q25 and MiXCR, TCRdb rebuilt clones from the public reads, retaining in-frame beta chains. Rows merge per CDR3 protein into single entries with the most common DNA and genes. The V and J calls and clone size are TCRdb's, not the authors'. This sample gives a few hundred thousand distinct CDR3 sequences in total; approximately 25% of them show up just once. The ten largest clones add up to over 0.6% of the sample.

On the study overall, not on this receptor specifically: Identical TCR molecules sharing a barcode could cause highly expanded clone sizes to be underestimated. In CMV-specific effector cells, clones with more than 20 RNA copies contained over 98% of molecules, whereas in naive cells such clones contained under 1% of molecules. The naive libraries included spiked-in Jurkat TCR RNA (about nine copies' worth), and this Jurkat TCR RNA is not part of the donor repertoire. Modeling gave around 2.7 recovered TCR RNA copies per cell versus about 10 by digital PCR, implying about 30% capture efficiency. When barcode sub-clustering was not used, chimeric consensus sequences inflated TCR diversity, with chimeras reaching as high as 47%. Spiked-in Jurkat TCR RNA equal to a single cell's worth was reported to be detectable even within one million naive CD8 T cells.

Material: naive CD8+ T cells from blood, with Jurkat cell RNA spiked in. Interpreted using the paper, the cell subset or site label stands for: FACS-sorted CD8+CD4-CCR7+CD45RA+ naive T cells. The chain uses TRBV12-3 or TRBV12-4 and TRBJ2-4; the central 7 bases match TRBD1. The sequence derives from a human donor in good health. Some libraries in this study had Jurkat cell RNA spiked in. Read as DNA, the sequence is TGTGCCAGCAGTCAACCCGGGACAGTACTAGCCAAAAACATTCAGTACTTC. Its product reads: CASSQPGTVLAKNIQYF.